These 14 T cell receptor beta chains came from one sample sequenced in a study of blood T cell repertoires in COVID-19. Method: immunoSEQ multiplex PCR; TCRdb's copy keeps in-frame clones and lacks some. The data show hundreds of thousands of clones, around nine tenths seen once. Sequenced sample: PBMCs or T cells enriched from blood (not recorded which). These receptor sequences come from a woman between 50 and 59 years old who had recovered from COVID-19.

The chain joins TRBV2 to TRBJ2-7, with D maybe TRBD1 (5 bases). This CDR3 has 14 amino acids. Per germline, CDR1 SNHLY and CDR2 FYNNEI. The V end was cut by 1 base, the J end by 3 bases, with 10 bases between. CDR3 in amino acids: CASSEGRGGYEQYF. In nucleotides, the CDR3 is TGTGCCAGCAGTGAAGGTAGGGGCGGCTACGAGCAGTACTTC.

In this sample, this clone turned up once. CDR3 amino acids: CASSVGTQSTDTQYF. DNA of the CDR3: TGTGCCAGCAGCGTAGGTACACAGAGCACAGATACGCAGTATTTT. The V gene is TRBV9, the J gene TRBJ2-3; D is unresolved. Germline V gene data show CDR1 as SGDLS and CDR2 as YYNGEE. The CDR3 loop spans 15 amino acids. With 0 bases removed from V and 0 bases from J, the gap between germline ends came to 8 bases.

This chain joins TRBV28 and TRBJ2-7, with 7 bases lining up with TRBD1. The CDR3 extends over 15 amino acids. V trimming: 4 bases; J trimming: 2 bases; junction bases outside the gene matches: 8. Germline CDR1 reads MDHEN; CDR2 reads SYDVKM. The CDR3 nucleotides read TGTGCCAGCAGTTCCCAACAGGGGCCCCCCTACGAGCAGTACTTC. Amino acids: CASSSQQGPPYEQYF.

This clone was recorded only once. DNA of the CDR3: TGCGCCAGCAGCTTGGGCGCGGGAGTGGACAATGAGCAGTTCTTC. It is translated as CASSLGAGVDNEQFF. The V gene is TRBV5-1, the J gene TRBJ2-1; 7 nucleotides agree with TRBD2. The ends lost 0 bases at V and 5 bases at J; junction bases unmatched: 5. The CDR3 spans 15 residues. Germline CDR1 reads SGHRS; CDR2 reads YFSETQ.

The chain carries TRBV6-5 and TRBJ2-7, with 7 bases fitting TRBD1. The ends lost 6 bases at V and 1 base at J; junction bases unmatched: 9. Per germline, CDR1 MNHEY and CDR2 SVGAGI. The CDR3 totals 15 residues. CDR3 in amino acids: CASSTGQDESYEQYF. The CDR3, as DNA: TGTGCCAGCAGCACCGGACAGGATGAATCCTACGAGCAGTACTTC.

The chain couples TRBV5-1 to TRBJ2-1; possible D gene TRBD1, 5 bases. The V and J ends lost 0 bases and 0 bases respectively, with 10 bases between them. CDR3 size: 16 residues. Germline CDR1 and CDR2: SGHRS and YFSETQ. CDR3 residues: CASSLAGPSSYNEQFF. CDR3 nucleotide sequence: TGCGCCAGCAGCTTGGCAGGGCCTAGCTCCTACAATGAGCAGTTCTTC.

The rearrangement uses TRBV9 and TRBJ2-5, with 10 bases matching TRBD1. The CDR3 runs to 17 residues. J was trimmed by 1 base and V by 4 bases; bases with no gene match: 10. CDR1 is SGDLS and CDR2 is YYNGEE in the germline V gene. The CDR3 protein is CASSHALRDRGQETQYF. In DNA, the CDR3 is TGTGCCAGCAGCCATGCTCTCCGGGACAGGGGCCAAGAGACCCAGTACTTC. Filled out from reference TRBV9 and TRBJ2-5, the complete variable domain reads DSGVTQTPKHLITATGQRVTLRCSPRSGDLSVYWYQQSLDQGLQFLIQYYNGEERAKGNILERFSAQQFPDLHSELNLSSLELGDSALYFCASSHALRDRGQETQYFGPGTRLLVL.

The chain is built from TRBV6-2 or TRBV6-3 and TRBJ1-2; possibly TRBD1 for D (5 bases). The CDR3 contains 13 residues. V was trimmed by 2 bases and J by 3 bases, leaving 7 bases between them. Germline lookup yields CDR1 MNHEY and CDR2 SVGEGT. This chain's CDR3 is CASSYRGHYGYTF. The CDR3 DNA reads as TGTGCCAGCAGTTACAGGGGCCACTATGGCTACACCTTC.

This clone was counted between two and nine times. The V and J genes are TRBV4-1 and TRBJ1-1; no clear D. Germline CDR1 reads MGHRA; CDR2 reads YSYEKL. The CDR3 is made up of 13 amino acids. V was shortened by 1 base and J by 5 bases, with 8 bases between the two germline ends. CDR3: CASSQVERTEAFF. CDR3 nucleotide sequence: TGCGCCAGCAGCCAAGTTGAGCGAACTGAAGCTTTCTTT.

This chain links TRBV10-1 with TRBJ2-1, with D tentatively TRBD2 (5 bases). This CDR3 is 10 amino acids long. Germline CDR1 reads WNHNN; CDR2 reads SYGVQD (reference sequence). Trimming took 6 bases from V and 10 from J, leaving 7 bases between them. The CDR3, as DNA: TGCGCCAGCAGGCGGGCCGAGCAGTTCTTC. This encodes CASRRAEQFF.

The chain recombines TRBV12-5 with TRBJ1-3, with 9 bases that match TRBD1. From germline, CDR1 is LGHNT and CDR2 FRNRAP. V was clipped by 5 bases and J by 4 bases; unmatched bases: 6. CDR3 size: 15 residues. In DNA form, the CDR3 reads TGTGCTAGTGGTCTATCCGGGACAGGGGGAAACACCATATATTTT. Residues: CASGLSGTGGNTIYF.

The CDR3 region has the DNA TGTGCCAGCAGCCATAGCGGGAGGTGGTGGGTAAAGAACACCGGGGAGCTGTTTTTT. Protein product: CASSHSGRWWVKNTGELFF. V gene TRBV7-8 combines with J gene TRBJ2-2; 10 nucleotides match TRBD2. The length of the CDR3 is 19 residues. V shed 5 bases and J 1 base; nucleotides not matched to a gene: 13. Germline CDR1 SGHVS, CDR2 FQNEAQ.

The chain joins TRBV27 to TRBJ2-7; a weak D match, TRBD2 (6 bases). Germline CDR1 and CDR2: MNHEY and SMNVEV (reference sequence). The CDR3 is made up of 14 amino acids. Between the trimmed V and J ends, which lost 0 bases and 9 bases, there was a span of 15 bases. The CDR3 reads CASSLSGGTRGQYF. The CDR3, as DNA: TGTGCCAGCAGTTTATCGGGAGGCACGAGGGGGCAGTACTTC.

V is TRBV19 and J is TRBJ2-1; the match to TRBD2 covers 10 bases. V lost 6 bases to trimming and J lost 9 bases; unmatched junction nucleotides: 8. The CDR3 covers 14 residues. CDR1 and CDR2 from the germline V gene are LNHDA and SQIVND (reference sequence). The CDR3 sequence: CASSLLAGSPEQFF. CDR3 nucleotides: TGTGCCAGTAGCCTACTAGCGGGATCCCCTGAGCAGTTCTTC.